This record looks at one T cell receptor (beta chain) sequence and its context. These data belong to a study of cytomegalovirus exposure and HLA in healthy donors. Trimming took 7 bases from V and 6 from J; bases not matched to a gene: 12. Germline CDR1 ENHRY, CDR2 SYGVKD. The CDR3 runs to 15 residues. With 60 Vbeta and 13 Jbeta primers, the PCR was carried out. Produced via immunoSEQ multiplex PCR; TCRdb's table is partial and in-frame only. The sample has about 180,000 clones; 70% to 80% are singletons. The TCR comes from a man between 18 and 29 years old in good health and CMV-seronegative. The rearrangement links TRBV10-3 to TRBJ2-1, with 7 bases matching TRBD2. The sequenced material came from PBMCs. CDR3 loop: CAITEELAKSNEQFF. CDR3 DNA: TGTGCCATCACCGAGGAACTAGCGAAGTCCAATGAGCAGTTCTTC.